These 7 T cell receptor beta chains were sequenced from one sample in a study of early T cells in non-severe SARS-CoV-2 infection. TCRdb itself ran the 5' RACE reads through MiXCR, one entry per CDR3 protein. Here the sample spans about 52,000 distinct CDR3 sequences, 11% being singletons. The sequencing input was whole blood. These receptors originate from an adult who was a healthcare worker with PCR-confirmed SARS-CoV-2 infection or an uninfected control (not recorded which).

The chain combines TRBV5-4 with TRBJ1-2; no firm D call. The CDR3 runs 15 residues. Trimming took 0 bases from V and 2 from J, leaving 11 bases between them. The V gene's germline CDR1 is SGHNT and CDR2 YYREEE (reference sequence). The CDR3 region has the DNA TGTGCCAGCAGCTTGGAGTCGCTTGGGAACTATGGCTACACCTTC. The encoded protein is CASSLESLGNYGYTF. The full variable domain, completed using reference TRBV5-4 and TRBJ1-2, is ETGVTQSPTHLIKTRGQQVTLRCSSQSGHNTVSWYQQALGQGPQFIFQYYREEENGRGNFPPRFSGLQFPNYSSELNVNALELDDSALYLCASSLESLGNYGYTFGSGTRLTVV.

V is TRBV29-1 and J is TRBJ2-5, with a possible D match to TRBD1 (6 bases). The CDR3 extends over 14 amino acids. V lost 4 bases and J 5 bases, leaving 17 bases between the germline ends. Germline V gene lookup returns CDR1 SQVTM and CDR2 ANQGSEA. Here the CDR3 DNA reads TGCAGCGTTGTTGCAGGGGATTTTGAGGAGACCCAGTACTTC. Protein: CSVVAGDFEETQYF.

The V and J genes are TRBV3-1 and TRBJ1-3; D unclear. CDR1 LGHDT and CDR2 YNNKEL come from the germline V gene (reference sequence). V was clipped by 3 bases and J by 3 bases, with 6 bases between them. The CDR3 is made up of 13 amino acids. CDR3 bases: TGTGCCAGCAGCCAGAACAATGGAAACACCATATATTTT. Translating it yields CASSQNNGNTIYF. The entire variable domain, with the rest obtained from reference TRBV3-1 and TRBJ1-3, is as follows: DTAVSQTPKYLVTQMGNDKSIKCEQNLGHDTMYWYKQDSKKFLKIMFSYNNKELIINETVPNRFSPKSPDKAHLNLHINSLELGDSAVYFCASSQNNGNTIYFGEGSWLTVV.

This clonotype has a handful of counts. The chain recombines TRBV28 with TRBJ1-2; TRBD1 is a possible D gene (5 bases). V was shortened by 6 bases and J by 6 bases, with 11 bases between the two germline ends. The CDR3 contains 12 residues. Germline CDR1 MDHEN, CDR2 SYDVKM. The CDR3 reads CASSQTENGYTF. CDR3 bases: TGTGCCAGCAGCCAGACAGAGAATGGCTACACCTTC.

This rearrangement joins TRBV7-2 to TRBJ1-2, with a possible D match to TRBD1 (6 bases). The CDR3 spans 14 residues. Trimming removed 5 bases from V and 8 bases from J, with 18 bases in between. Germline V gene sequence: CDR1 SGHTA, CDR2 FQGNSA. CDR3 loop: CASSPRPTGKGYTF. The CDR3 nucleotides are TGTGCCAGCAGCCCCCGCCCCACAGGGAAGGGCTACACCTTC.

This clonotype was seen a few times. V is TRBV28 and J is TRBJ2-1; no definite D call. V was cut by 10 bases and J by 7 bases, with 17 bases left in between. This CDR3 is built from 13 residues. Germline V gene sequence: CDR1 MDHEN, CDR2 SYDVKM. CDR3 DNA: TGTGCCACCTTCCTGGGATTCGGGAATGAGCAGTTCTTC. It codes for CATFLGFGNEQFF.

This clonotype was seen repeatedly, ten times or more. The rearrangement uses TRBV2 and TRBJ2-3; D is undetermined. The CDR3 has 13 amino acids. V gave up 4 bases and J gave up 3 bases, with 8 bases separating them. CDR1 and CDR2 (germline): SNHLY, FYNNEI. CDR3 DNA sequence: TGTGCCAGCAGTGGTGTCCGAACAGATACGCAGTATTTT. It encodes CASSGVRTDTQYF.